The present entry profiles one T cell receptor beta chain with its context. The CDR3 length is 14 residues. Germline V lookup: CDR1 MNHEY, CDR2 SVGEGT. The V end was cut by 5 bases, the J end by 5 bases, with 15 bases between. A second PCR, run for roughly 7 to 11 cycles, used a sample-barcoded 5' primer plus a J-beta primer mix. MiXCR, applied by TCRdb to the 5' RACE reads, yields one record per CDR3 protein. The sample lists roughly 2 million distinct CDR3 sequences, just under 50% seen once, with less than 2.5% in the top ten. These data are taken from a study of blood T cells in healthy people across ages.

The sequence derives from a woman in her thirties or forties in good health. Sequenced material: blood. The chain combines TRBV6-2 or TRBV6-3 with TRBJ1-1, with D tentatively TRBD1 (5 bases). CDR3 region: CASSAWGVQTEAFF. Here the CDR3 DNA reads TGTGCCAGCAGTGCGTGGGGGGTCCAGACTGAAGCTTTCTTT.